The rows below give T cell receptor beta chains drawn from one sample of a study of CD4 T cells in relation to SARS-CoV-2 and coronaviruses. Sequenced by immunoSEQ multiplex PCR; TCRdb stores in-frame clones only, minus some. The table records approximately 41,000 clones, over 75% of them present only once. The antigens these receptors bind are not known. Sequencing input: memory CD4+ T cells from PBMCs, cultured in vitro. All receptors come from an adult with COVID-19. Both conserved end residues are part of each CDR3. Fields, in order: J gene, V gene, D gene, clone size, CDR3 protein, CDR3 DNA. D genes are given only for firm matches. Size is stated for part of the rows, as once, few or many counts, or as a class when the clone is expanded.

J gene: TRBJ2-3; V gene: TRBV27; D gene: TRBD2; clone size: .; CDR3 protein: CASRSRIPGLHPSHTDTQYF; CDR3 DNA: TGTGCCAGCAGGTCAAGGATCCCGGGACTACACCCTTCCCACACAGATACGCAGTATTTT
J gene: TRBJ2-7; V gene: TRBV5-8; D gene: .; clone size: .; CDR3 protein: CAPSFWGSGEQYF; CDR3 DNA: TGTGCCCCCTCGTTTTGGGGTTCGGGCGAGCAGTACTTC
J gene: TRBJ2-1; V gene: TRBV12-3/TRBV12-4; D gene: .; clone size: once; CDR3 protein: CASSQGTHEQFF; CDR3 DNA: TGTGCCAGCAGCCAAGGGACTCATGAGCAGTTCTTC
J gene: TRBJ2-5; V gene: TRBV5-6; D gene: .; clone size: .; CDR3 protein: CASRKQESKTQYF; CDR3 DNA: TGTGCCAGCAGGAAACAGGAGTCGAAGACCCAGTACTTC
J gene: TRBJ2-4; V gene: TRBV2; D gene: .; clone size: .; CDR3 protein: CASGQSEAKNIQYF; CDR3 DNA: TGTGCCAGCGGACAGTCCGAAGCCAAAAACATTCAGTACTTC
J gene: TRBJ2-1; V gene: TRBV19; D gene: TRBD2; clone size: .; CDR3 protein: CASMPSGSSYNEQFF; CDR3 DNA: TGTGCCAGTATGCCTAGCGGGAGCTCCTACAATGAGCAGTTCTTC
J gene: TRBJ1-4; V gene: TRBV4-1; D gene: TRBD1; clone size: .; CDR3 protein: CASSQVRQGEKLFF; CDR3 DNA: TGCGCCAGCAGCCAAGTACGACAGGGTGAAAAACTGTTTTTT
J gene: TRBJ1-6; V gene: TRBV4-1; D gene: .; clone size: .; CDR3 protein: CASSSKGTWSSYNSPLHF; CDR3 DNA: TGCGCCAGCAGCTCCAAGGGGACGTGGAGCTCCTATAATTCACCCCTCCACTTT
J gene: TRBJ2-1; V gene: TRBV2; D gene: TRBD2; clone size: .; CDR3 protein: CASTPGLVYNEQFF; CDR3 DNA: TGTGCCAGCACCCCGGGACTAGTCTACAATGAGCAGTTCTTC
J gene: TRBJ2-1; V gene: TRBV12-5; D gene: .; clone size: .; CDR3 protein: CASGLVPMGEQFF; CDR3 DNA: TGTGCTAGTGGTTTGGTACCGATGGGGGAGCAGTTCTTC
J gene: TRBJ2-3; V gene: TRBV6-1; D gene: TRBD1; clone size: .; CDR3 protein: CASSEGPGQGTDTQYF; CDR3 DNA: TGTGCCAGCAGTGAAGGGCCGGGACAGGGGACAGATACGCAGTATTTT
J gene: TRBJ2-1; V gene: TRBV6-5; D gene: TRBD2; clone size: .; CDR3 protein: CASSYLSGRAWNEQFF; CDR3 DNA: TGTGCCAGCAGTTACCTTAGCGGGAGGGCCTGGAATGAGCAATTCTTC
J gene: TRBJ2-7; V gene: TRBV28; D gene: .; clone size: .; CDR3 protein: CASTGRTAYEQYF; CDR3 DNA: TGTGCCAGCACAGGACGGACGGCATACGAGCAGTACTTC
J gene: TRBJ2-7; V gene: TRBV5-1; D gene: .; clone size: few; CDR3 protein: CASKEPSSYEQYF; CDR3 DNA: TGCGCCAGCAAAGAACCCAGCTCCTACGAGCAGTACTTC
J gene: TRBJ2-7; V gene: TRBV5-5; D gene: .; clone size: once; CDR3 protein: CASSFGAGGSFSYEQYF; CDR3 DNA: TGTGCCAGCAGCTTTGGGGCAGGGGGGTCATTCTCCTACGAGCAGTACTTC
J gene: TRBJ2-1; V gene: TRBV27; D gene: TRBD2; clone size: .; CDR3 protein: CASTNGLAGMSSYNEQFF; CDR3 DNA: TGTGCCAGCACCAACGGACTAGCGGGAATGAGCTCCTACAATGAGCAGTTCTTC
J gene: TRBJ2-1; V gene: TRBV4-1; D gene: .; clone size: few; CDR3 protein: CASSQGYTAGYNEQFF; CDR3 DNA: TGCGCCAGCAGCCAAGGTTATACAGCTGGTTACAATGAGCAGTTCTTC
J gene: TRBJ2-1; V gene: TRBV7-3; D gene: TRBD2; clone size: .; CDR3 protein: CASSLGAGGSYNEQFF; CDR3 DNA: TGTGCCAGCAGCTTGGGAGCGGGAGGGTCTTACAATGAGCAGTTCTTC
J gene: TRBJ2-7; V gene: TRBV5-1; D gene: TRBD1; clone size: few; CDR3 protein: CASSSRYRGDYEQYF; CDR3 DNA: TGCGCCAGCAGCTCTCGTTACAGGGGAGACTACGAGCAGTACTTC
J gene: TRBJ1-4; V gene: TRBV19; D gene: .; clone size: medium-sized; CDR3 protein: CASRTTGPATNEKLFF; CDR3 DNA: TGTGCCAGTAGAACCACCGGGCCTGCAACTAATGAAAAACTGTTTTTT
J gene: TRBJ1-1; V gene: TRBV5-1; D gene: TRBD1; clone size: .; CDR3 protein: CASSLAAGGTEAFF; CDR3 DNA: TGCGCCAGCAGCTTGGCCGCAGGGGGCACTGAAGCTTTCTTT
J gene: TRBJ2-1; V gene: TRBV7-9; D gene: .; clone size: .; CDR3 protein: CAITTGDFGAEQFF; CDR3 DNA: TGTGCCATCACCACGGGGGACTTCGGAGCTGAGCAGTTCTTC
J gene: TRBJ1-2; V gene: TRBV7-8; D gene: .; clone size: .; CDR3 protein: CASSLLRGGGYTF; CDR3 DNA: TGTGCCAGCAGCTTACTTCGGGGGGGAGGCTACACCTTC
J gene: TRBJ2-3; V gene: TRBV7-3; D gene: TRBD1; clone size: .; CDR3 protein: CASSPGDRGDTDTQYF; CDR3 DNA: TGTGCCAGCAGCCCAGGGGACAGGGGCGACACAGATACGCAGTATTTT
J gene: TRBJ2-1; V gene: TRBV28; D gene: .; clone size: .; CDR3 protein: CASSPRPSGEQFF; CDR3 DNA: TGTGCCAGCAGTCCCAGACCCAGCGGTGAGCAGTTCTTC
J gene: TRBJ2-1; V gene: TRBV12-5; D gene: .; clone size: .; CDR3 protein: CASAPRAPLSSYNEQFF; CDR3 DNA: TGTGCTAGTGCCCCTCGTGCCCCCTTGAGCTCCTACAATGAGCAGTTCTTC
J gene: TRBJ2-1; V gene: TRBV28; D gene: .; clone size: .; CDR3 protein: CASSFRLREQFF; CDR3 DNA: TGTGCCAGCAGTTTTAGGCTTCGGGAGCAGTTCTTC
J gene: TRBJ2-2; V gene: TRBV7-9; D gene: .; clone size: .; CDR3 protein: CASSQQGWDTGELFF; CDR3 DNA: TGTGCCAGCAGCCAGCAGGGGTGGGACACCGGGGAGCTGTTTTTT
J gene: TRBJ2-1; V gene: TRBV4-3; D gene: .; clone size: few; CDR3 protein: CASSTLDRAEQFF; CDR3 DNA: TGCGCCAGCAGCACCCTAGACCGGGCGGAGCAGTTCTTC
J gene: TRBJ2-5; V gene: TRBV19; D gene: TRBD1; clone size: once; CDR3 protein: CASSTTGGGEETQYF; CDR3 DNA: TGTGCCAGTAGTACCACAGGGGGCGGGGAAGAGACCCAGTACTTC